These T cell receptor beta chains were read from a single sample in a study of early T cells in non-severe SARS-CoV-2 infection. TCRdb processed the 5' RACE reads anew with MiXCR; each CDR3 protein has one entry. Of under 95,000 distinct CDR3 sequences in the sample, roughly 12% were seen once. Sequencing input: whole blood. Receptor source: an adult who was a healthcare worker with PCR-confirmed SARS-CoV-2 infection or an uninfected control (not recorded which). The CDR3 runs from the conserved cysteine through the conserved F or W. A D gene is named only where the DNA matches it firmly. Expanded clones are given a class, and other clones once, few, many or no size at all.

few	TRBV5-1	NA	TRBJ2-3	TGCGCCAGCAGCCCACCCCTCGGGGTTGGCACAGATACGCAGTATTTT	CASSPPLGVGTDTQYF
NA	TRBV28	NA	TRBJ1-4	TGTGCCAGCAGTCCGAGCCGGCTGGGGGCAACTAATGAAAAACTGTTTTTT	CASSPSRLGATNEKLFF
few	TRBV4-2	NA	TRBJ1-1	TGTGCCAGCAGCCGCGCGCAGGGAAGAAGAACTGAAGCTTTCTTT	CASSRAQGRRTEAFF
NA	TRBV10-3	TRBD2	TRBJ2-2	TGTGCCATCAGAGCCCCTAGGACTAGCGGGAGCCATCAGGACACCGGGGAGCTGTTTTTT	CAIRAPRTSGSHQDTGELFF
NA	TRBV20-1	TRBD1	TRBJ1-1	TGCAGTGCTTTCTCCGGGACAGGGAAAACTGAAGCTTTCTTT	CSAFSGTGKTEAFF
many	TRBV3-1	NA	TRBJ2-1	TGTGCCAGCAGCGAGAGCTCCTACAATGAGCAGTTCTTC	CASSESSYNEQFF
few	TRBV12-2	NA	TRBJ2-7	TGTGCAAGTCGCCTCGGGACTAGCGGGAGGGCCCACGAGCAGTACTTC	CASRLGTSGRAHEQYF
NA	TRBV29-1	TRBD1	TRBJ2-3	TGCAGCGCTCCCGGGACAGGGGCCACAGATACGCAGTATTTT	CSAPGTGATDTQYF
many	TRBV18	TRBD1	TRBJ1-1	TGTGCCAGCTCACCACGAGAGGGGGCGAAAGGCACTGAAGCTTTCTTT	CASSPREGAKGTEAFF
many	TRBV5-1	NA	TRBJ2-5	TGCGCCAGCAGCTTAGGCCTAGGCGGCCAAGAGACCCAGTACTTC	CASSLGLGGQETQYF
few	TRBV20-1	TRBD1	TRBJ2-1	TGCAGTGCGCCGGGACAGGCGACCTTTTACAATGAGCAGTTCTTC	CSAPGQATFYNEQFF
NA	TRBV19	TRBD1	TRBJ2-7	TGTGCCAGTAGTAGGACAGGGACCCCCTACGAGCAGTACTTC	CASSRTGTPYEQYF
NA	TRBV30	TRBD1	TRBJ2-7	TGTGCCTGGAGTGTAGGCCAGGGACAGGACGAGCAGTACTTC	CAWSVGQGQDEQYF
many	TRBV9	TRBD2	TRBJ2-1	TGTGCCAGCAGCGTTAGCGGGAGCATCGGGTATGAGCAGTTCTTC	CASSVSGSIGYEQFF
many	TRBV7-8	NA	TRBJ1-1	TGTGCCAGCAGCCTTACCCTGAACACTGAAGCTTTCTTT	CASSLTLNTEAFF
many	TRBV20-1	NA	TRBJ2-6	TGCAGTGCTATGACTCCTAGCTCTGGGGCCAACGTCCTGACTTTC	CSAMTPSSGANVLTF
NA	TRBV7-9	TRBD2	TRBJ2-1	TGTGCCAGCAGCTTACTCGGTGCGGGAGGTTACAATGAGCAGTTCTTC	CASSLLGAGGYNEQFF
few	TRBV7-3	TRBD2	TRBJ2-6	TGTGCCAGCAGCACGACTAGCACTGGGGCCAACGTCCTGACTTTC	CASSTTSTGANVLTF
few	TRBV6-6	TRBD1	TRBJ2-7	TGTGCCAGCAGCACCGGACAGGGGGCGACATACGAGCAGTACTTC	CASSTGQGATYEQYF
many	TRBV28	NA	TRBJ1-6	TGTGCCAGCAGTTTAGGGCAGGGTAATTCACCCCTCCACTTT	CASSLGQGNSPLHF
NA	TRBV7-9	TRBD1	TRBJ2-2	TGTGCCAGCAGCTCGGACGGACAGGCTCACGGGGAGCTGTTTTTT	CASSSDGQAHGELFF
many	TRBV14	TRBD1	TRBJ1-4	TGTGCCAGCAGTCAAACTTGGACAGGGACTAATGAAAAACTGTTTTTT	CASSQTWTGTNEKLFF
NA	TRBV5-1	NA	TRBJ2-7	TGCGCCAGCGCCGTTGGTCGGAGACCACTATTTTTGGAGCAGTACTTC	CASAVGRRPLFLEQYF
many	TRBV7-9	NA	TRBJ2-3	TGTGCCAGCAGCTTAGTACCAGCCCCGGATACGCAGTATTTT	CASSLVPAPDTQYF
many	TRBV9	TRBD2	TRBJ2-1	TGTGCCAGCAGCGTAGCCTCGGGAGGGTCCTACAATGAGCAGTTCTTC	CASSVASGGSYNEQFF
few	TRBV28	TRBD1	TRBJ1-2	TGTGCCAGCAGTTTAGCCGGGACAGGGGGAGGCTACACCTTC	CASSLAGTGGGYTF
many	TRBV5-4	NA	TRBJ1-6	TGTGCCAGCAGCTCCCCGGGACATAATTCACCCCTCCACTTT	CASSSPGHNSPLHF
many	TRBV20-1	TRBD1	TRBJ2-4	TGCAGTGTTACGAGAGGGGGCTGGGGCATTCAGTACTTC	CSVTRGGWGIQYF
many	TRBV20-1	NA	TRBJ2-7	TGCAGTGCTAGAGCCCCCTCGGGCTCCTACGAGCAGTACTTC	CSARAPSGSYEQYF
NA	TRBV11-2	NA	TRBJ2-1	TGTGCCAGCAGCTCCTCCGGGACCCCCGGGAGGCAGTTCTTC	CASSSSGTPGRQFF
many	TRBV15	TRBD1	TRBJ2-7	TGTGCCACCAGCAGGGGACAGGCACTCGGCGAGCAGTACTTC	CATSRGQALGEQYF
few	TRBV7-2	TRBD1	TRBJ1-5	TGTGCCAGCAGCTCACAGGGGCGCGGGTTGGAGCCCCAGCATTTT	CASSSQGRGLEPQHF
NA	TRBV12-3/TRBV12-4	TRBD2	TRBJ2-3	TGTGCCAGCAGCCTCAGTAGTATAGCGGGAGTTTCAGATACGCAGTATTTT	CASSLSSIAGVSDTQYF
many	TRBV20-1	NA	TRBJ1-1	TGCAGTGCCTCACCCGGGGGGACTTCGAACACTGAAGCTTTCTTT	CSASPGGTSNTEAFF
NA	TRBV29-1	NA	TRBJ2-7	TGCAGCGTCGCTCGACAGACCCCCTACGAGCAGTACTTC	CSVARQTPYEQYF
NA	TRBV2	TRBD1	TRBJ2-1	TGTGCCAGCAGTAACAGGGGCAATGAGCAGTTCTTC	CASSNRGNEQFF
NA	TRBV25-1	TRBD1	TRBJ2-7	TGTGCCAGCAGTGAGGACAGGAACTCCTACGAGCAGTACTTC	CASSEDRNSYEQYF
few	TRBV28	NA	TRBJ2-5	TGTGCCAGCAGTTTATCAAACGAGGGTCAGGAGACCCAGTACTTC	CASSLSNEGQETQYF
NA	TRBV6-2/TRBV6-3	TRBD1	TRBJ1-5	TGTGCCAGCAGACAACAGGGGGATAATCAGCCCCAGCATTTT	CASRQQGDNQPQHF
NA	TRBV2	NA	TRBJ2-5	TGTGCCAGCAGTGAAACGGCGGATTTGGAGACCCAGTACTTC	CASSETADLETQYF
NA	TRBV20-1	TRBD2	TRBJ2-5	TGCAGTGTCCCGGGACTAGCGGGACACCAAGAGACCCAGTACTTC	CSVPGLAGHQETQYF
many	TRBV28	TRBD1	TRBJ2-7	TGTGCCAGCAGACTGGGACAGGGGGCCCTCTACTTC	CASRLGQGALYF
few	TRBV7-8	NA	TRBJ2-3	TGTGCCAGTGGGGGTTACACTCAAGATACGCAGTATTTT	CASGGYTQDTQYF
NA	TRBV2	TRBD2	TRBJ2-3	TGTGCCAGCATGCGGGACTATAAGCCAGATACGCAGTATTTT	CASMRDYKPDTQYF
many	TRBV19	NA	TRBJ1-5	TGTGCCAGTAGGGGTTTGAGCAATCAGCCCCAGCATTTT	CASRGLSNQPQHF
NA	TRBV7-3	NA	TRBJ2-3	TGTGCCAGCAGCTCGTCCGGGGGAACAGATACGCAGTATTTT	CASSSSGGTDTQYF
few	TRBV7-3	NA	TRBJ2-1	TGTGCCAGCGGCAGGGAGGCGGGGACCTACAATGAGCAGTTCTTC	CASGREAGTYNEQFF
few	TRBV29-1	NA	TRBJ2-7	TGCAGCGTTGAAGGGGCACGGGGGGCCGACGAGCAGTACTTC	CSVEGARGADEQYF
few	TRBV2	NA	TRBJ2-2	TGTGCCGACGGGACTGGGTCGAACACCGGGGAGCTGTTTTTT	CADGTGSNTGELFF
many	TRBV12-3/TRBV12-4	NA	TRBJ2-2	TGTGCCAGCAGTCCTGGTCTGGCTTCCACCGGGGAGCTGTTTTTT	CASSPGLASTGELFF
many	TRBV28	NA	TRBJ1-1	TGTGCCAGCAGCCCTCCGGGGCAGAAGATGAACACTGAAGCTTTCTTT	CASSPPGQKMNTEAFF
NA	TRBV20-1	TRBD2	TRBJ2-7	TGCAGTGCGACCGGACTAGCGGGAGATGCGTACGAGCAGTACTTC	CSATGLAGDAYEQYF
many	TRBV6-1	NA	TRBJ1-5	TGTGCCAGCAGTGAAGCGGGCAGGGAGCCCCAGCATTTT	CASSEAGREPQHF
many	TRBV20-1	NA	TRBJ2-1	TGCAGTGCCGTAGGAGTCTCCTACAATGAGCAGTTCTTC	CSAVGVSYNEQFF
many	TRBV4-1	NA	TRBJ1-2	TGCGCCAGCAGCCAAAGGTCGGGCAGGGTTCTTTATGGCTACACCTTC	CASSQRSGRVLYGYTF
NA	TRBV11-2	TRBD2	TRBJ2-5	TGTGCCAGCAGCTCAAGGACTAGCGGGGGTGAGACCCAGTACTTC	CASSSRTSGGETQYF
few	TRBV28	NA	TRBJ1-1	TGTGCCAGCAGTTTATGGGCCGATCGGGCTTTCTTT	CASSLWADRAFF
NA	TRBV24-1	NA	TRBJ2-5	TGTGCCACCAGTGATGGGACGGAAGTCCAAGAGACCCAGTACTTC	CATSDGTEVQETQYF
few	TRBV20-1	NA	TRBJ2-1	TGCAGTGCTAGAAGGGACTCCAATGAGCAGTTCTTC	CSARRDSNEQFF